The entry below describes one T cell receptor (beta chain). Distinct nucleotide sequences in the sample also encode this CDR3. This sample is drawn from a study of blood T cell repertoires in COVID-19. Trimming took off 5 bases at V and 5 bases at J, with 6 bases between the two ends. The CDR3 has 11 residues. Germline V lookup: CDR1 GTSNPN, CDR2 SVGIG (reference sequence). Authors' methods: Reference gene primers were amplified, and this amplification served to estimate nucleated cell counts. Here immunoSEQ multiplex PCR was the method, and the copy in TCRdb shows in-frame clones only, minus some. V, J and clone size reflect that table, while D and trimming were determined from the DNA. The sample shows over 250,000 clones, 89% of them seen only once.

V is TRBV30 and J is TRBJ1-4, with no clear D. The sequence derives from a man aged 45-65 years with acute or convalescent COVID-19. The sample taken for sequencing was peripheral blood. Here the CDR3 DNA reads TGTGCCTGGGGGAGGAATGAAAAACTGTTTTTT. Translation: CAWGRNEKLFF.